The subject of this entry is one T cell receptor (beta chain). The same CDR3 is also encoded by other DNA sequences in this sample. Researchers drew on some 97 million PBMCs for genomic DNA from unsorted samples. This sample stems from a study of shared clonotypes between healthy human individuals. The CDR3 sequence is 11 residues long. The germline CDR1 and CDR2 sequences are SEHNR and FQNEAQ (reference sequence). Between the trimmed V and J ends, which lost 3 bases and 7 bases, there was a span of 7 bases. The assay was carried out at the deep level. Ten immunoSEQ deep assay plates were used by the authors to sequence unsorted PBMC DNA. Data came from immunoSEQ multiplex PCR; TCRdb stores just in-frame clones and leaves some out. The sample has about 480,000 clones; about four fifths are singletons.

J is TRBJ2-7 and V is TRBV7-9; D ambiguous. The clonotype originates from a woman aged 40 to 49 in good health. Some clones in this sample may be carry-over from other donors' samples. What was sequenced was PBMCs. The CDR3 DNA follows: TGTGCCAGCAGCTTTGGCGGTGAGCAGTACTTC. Its protein product is CASSFGGEQYF.